What follows describes a single T cell receptor beta chain. Its antigen is currently unknown. TCRdb passed the reads through MiXCR, listing each CDR3 protein once. The sample lists around 750,000 distinct CDR3 sequences; over 25% were seen once. This entry belongs to a study of T cell repertoires in cytomegalovirus infection. Study-wide results and caveats: In two of eight donors, the top clonotype was HLA-C-restricted CMV-specific.

This CDR3 contains 16 residues. Per the germline V gene, CDR1 is SGHVS and CDR2 is FQNEAQ. Trimming took off 5 bases at V and 4 bases at J, with 18 bases between the two ends. The V gene is TRBV7-8, the J gene TRBJ2-1, with D possibly being TRBD1 (5 bases). The sequence derives from a human donor in good health (CMV status not recorded). Some clones in this sample may be carry-over from other donors' samples. The sequences come from cultured CD8+ T cells from PBMCs, collected from culture after CMV antigen stimulation. In DNA form, the CDR3 reads TGTGCCAGCAGCCCCTATCCCGGACACAATTACAATGAGCAGTTCTTC. Translated: CASSPYPGHNYNEQFF.